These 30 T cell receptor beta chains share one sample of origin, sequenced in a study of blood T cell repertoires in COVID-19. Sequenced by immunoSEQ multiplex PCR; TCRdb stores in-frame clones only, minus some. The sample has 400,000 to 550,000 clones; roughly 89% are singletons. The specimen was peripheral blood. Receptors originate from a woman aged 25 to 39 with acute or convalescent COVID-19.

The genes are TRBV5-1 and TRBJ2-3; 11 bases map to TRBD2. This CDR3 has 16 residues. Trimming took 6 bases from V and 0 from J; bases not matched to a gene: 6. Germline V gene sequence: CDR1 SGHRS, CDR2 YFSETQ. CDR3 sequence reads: CASNRLAGGSTDTQYF. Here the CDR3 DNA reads TGCGCCAGCAACCGTCTAGCGGGGGGTAGCACAGATACGCAGTATTTT.

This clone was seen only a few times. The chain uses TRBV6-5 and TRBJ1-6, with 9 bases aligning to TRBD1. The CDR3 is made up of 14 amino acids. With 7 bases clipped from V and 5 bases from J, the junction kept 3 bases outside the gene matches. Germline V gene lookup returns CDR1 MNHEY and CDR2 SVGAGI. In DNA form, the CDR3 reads TGTGCCAGCACGAGGGACAGGGATAATTCACCCCTCCACTTT. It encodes CASTRDRDNSPLHF.

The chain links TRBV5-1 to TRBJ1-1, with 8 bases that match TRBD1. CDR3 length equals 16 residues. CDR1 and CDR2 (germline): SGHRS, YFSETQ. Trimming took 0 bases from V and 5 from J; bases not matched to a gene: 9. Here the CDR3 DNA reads TGCGCCAGCAGCTTGGGGCAGGGGGCAAGGGATACTGAAGCTTTCTTT. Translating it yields CASSLGQGARDTEAFF.

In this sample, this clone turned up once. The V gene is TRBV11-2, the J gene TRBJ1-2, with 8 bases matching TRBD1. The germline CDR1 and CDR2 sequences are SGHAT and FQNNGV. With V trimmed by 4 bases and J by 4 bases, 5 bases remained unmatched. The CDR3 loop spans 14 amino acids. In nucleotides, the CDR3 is TGTGCCAGCAGCTACCCGACAGGGGTCTATGGCTACACCTTC. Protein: CASSYPTGVYGYTF.

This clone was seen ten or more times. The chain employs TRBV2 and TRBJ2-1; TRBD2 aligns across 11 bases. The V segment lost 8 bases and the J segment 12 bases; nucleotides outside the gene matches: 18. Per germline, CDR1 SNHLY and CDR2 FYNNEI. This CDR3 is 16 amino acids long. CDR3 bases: TGTGCCAGCGATATTCGACTAGCGGGAAAAATTTCTGGGCAGTTCTTC. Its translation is CASDIRLAGKISGQFF. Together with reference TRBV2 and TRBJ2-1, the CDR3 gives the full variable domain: EPEVTQTPSHQVTQMGQEVILRCVPISNHLYFYWYRQILGQKVEFLVSFYNNEISEKSEIFDDQFSVERPDGSNFTLKIRSTKLEDSAMYFCASDIRLAGKISGQFFGPGTRLTVL.

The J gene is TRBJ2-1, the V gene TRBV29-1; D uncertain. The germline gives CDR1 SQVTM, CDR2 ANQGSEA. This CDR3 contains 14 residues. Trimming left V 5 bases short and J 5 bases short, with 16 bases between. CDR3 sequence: CSVSYQNQDNEQFF. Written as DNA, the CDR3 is TGCAGCGTTTCGTATCAGAATCAGGACAATGAGCAGTTCTTC.

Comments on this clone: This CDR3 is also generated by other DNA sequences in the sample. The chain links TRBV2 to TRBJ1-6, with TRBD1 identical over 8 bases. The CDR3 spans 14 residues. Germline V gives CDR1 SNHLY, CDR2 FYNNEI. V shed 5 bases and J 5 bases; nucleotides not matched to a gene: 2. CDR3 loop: CASSPDRDNSPLHF. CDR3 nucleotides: TGTGCCAGCAGTCCGGACAGGGATAATTCACCCCTCCACTTT.

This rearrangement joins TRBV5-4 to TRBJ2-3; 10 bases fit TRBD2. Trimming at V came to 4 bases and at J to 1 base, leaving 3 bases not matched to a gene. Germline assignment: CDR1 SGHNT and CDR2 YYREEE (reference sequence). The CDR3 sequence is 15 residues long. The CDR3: CASSPSGGRTDTQYF. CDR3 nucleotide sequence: TGTGCCAGCAGCCCTAGCGGGGGCCGCACAGATACGCAGTATTTT.

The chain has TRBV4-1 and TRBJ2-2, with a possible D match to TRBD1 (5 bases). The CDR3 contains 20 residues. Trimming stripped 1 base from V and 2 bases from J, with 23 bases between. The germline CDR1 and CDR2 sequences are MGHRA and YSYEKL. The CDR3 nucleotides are TGCGCCAGCAGCCAAGTGCGTACGAGGATGACAGCCGTAAACACCGGGGAGCTGTTTTTT. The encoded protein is CASSQVRTRMTAVNTGELFF.

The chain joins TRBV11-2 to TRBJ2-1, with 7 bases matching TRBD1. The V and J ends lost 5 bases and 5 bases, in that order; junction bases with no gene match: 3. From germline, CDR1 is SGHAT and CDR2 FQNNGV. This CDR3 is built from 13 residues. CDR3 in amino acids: CASSQGQHNEQFF. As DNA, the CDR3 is TGTGCCAGCAGCCAGGGACAGCACAATGAGCAGTTCTTC.

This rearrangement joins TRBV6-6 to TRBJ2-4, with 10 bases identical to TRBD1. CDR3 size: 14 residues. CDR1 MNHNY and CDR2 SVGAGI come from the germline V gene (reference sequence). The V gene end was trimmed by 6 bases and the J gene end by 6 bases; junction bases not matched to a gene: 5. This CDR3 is CASRGTGDRNIQYF. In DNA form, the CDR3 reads TGTGCCAGCAGGGGGACAGGGGATCGAAACATTCAGTACTTC.

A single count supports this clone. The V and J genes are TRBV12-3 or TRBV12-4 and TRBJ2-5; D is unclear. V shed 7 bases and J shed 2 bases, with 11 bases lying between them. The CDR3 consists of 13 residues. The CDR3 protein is CASMRRVQETQYF. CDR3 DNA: TGTGCCAGCATGCGAAGAGTACAAGAGACCCAGTACTTC.

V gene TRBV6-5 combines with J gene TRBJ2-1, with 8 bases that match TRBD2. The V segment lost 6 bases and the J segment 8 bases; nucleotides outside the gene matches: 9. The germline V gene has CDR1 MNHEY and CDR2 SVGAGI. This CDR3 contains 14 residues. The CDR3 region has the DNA TGTGCCAGCAGGGGCGGGGGGTATGGCGATGAGCAGTTCTTC. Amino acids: CASRGGGYGDEQFF.

CDR3 sequence reads: CASRLGTGEQYF. The CDR3 DNA is TGTGCCAGCAGACTAGGGACAGGCGAGCAGTACTTC. The rearrangement links TRBV12-3 or TRBV12-4 to TRBJ2-7; TRBD1 agrees at 8 bases. This CDR3 region has 12 residues. Trimming removed 6 bases from V and 6 bases from J; junction bases left unmatched: 4.

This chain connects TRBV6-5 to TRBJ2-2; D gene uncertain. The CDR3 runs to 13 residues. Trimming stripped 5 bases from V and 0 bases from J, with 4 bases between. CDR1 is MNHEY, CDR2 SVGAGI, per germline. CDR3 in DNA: TGTGCCAGCAGTCCCACGAACACCGGGGAGCTGTTTTTT. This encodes CASSPTNTGELFF.

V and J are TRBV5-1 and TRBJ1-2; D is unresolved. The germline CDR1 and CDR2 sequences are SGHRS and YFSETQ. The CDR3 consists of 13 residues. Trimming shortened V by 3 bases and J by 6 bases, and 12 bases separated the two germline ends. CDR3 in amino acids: CASSWEGGDGYTF. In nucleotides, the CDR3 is TGCGCCAGCAGCTGGGAGGGTGGCGATGGCTACACCTTC. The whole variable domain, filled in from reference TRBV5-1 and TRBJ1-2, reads KAGVTQTPRYLIKTRGQQVTLSCSPISGHRSVSWYQQTPGQGLQFLFEYFSETQRNKGNFPGRFSGRQFSNSRSEMNVSTLELGDSALYLCASSWEGGDGYTFGSGTRLTVV.

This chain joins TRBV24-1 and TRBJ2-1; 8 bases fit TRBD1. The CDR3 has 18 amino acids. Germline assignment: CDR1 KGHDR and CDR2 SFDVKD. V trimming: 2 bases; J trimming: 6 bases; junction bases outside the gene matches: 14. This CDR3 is CATSDSTILVGQGNEQFF. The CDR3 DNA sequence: TGTGCCACCAGTGATTCTACAATCCTCGTTGGACAGGGCAATGAGCAGTTCTTC.

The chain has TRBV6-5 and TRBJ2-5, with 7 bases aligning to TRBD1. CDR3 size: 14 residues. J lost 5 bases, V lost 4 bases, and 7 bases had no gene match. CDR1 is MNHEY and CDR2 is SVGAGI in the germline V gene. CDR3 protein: CASSSGTAGETQYF. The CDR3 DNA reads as TGTGCCAGCAGTTCCGGGACAGCCGGCGAGACCCAGTACTTC.

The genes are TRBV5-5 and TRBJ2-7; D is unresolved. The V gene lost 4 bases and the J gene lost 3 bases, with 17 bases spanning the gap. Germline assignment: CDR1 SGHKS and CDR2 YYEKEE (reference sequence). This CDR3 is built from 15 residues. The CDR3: CASSKITTPGYEQYF. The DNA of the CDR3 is TGTGCCAGCAGCAAAATCACGACCCCGGGCTACGAGCAGTACTTC.

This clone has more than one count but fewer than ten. The CDR3 reads CAISDQLVAKNIQYF. The CDR3 nucleotides read TGTGCCATCAGTGACCAACTAGTAGCCAAAAACATTCAGTACTTC. The rearrangement uses TRBV10-3 and TRBJ2-4, with D possibly TRBD2 on 5 matching bases. The CDR3 consists of 15 residues. Per germline, CDR1 ENHRY and CDR2 SYGVKD. V dropped 3 bases and J dropped 0 bases, with 9 bases sitting between them.

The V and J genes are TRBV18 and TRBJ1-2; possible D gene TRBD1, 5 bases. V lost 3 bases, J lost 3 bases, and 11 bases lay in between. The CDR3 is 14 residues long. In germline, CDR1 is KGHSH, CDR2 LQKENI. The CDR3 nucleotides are TGTGCCAGCTCACCGGGGGGGAAACACTATGGCTACACCTTC. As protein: CASSPGGKHYGYTF.

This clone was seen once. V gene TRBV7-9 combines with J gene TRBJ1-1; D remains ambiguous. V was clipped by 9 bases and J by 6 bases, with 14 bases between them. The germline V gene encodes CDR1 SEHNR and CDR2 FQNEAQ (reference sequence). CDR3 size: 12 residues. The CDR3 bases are TGTGCCAGTACATACCCAACCGCTGAAGCTTTCTTT. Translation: CASTYPTAEAFF.

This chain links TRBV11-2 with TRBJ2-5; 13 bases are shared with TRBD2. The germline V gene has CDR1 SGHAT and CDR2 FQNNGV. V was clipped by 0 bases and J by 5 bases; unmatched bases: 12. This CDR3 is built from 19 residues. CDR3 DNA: TGTGCCAGCAGCTTAGATTTCTCCCCCCTGACTAGCGGGGGGGAGACCCAGTACTTC. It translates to CASSLDFSPLTSGGETQYF. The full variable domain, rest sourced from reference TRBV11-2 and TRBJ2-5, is EAGVAQSPRYKIIEKRQSVAFWCNPISGHATLYWYQQILGQGPKLLIQFQNNGVVDDSQLPKDRFSAERLKGVDSTLKIQPAKLEDSAVYLCASSLDFSPLTSGGETQYFGPGTRLLVL.

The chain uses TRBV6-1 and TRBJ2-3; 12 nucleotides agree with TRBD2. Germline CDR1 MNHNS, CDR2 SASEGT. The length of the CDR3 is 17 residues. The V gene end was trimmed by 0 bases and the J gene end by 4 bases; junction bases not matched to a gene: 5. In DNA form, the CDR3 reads TGTGCCAGCAGTGAAGCGCCACTAGCGGGGGGTTCAGATACGCAGTATTTT. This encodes CASSEAPLAGGSDTQYF.

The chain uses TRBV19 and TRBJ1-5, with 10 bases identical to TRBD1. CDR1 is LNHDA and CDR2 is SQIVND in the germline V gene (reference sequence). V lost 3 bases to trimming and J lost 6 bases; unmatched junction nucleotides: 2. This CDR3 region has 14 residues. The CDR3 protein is CASSIDRGPQPQHF. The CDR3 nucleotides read TGTGCCAGTAGTATCGACAGGGGGCCTCAGCCCCAGCATTTT.

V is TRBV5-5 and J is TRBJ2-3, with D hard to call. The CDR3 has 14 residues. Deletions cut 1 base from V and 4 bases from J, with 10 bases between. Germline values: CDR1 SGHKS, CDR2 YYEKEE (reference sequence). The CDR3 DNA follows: TGTGCCAGCAGCTTGTCCCAGTTTGCAGATACGCAGTATTTT. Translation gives CASSLSQFADTQYF.

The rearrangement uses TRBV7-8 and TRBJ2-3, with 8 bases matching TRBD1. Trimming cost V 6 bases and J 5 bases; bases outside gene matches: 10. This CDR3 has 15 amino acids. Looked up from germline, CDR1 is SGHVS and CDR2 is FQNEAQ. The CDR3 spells CASSSLGTGVDTQYF. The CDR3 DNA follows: TGTGCCAGCAGTTCCCTCGGGACAGGCGTAGATACGCAGTATTTT.

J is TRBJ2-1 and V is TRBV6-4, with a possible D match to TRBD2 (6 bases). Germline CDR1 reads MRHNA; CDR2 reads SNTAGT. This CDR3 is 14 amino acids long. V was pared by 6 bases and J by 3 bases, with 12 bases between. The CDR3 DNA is TGTGCCAGCAGCACTAGCCAGGACTACAATGAGCAGTTCTTC. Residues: CASSTSQDYNEQFF.

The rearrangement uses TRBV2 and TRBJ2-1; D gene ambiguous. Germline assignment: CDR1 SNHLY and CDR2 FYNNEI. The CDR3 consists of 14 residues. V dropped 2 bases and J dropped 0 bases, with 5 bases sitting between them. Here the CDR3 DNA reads TGTGCCAGCAGTGAACTGAGCTCCTACAATGAGCAGTTCTTC. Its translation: CASSELSSYNEQFF.

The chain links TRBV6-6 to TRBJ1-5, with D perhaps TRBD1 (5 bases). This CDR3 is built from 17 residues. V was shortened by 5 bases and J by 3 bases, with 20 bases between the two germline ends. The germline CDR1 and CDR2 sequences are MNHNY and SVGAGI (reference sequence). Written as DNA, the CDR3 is TGTGCCAGCAGTCCTCGACACAATCCAGGGAACAATCAGCCCCAGCATTTT. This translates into CASSPRHNPGNNQPQHF.